One sample yielded the 2 T cell receptor beta chains listed below, sequenced in a study of blood T cell repertoires in COVID-19. Method: immunoSEQ multiplex PCR; TCRdb's copy keeps in-frame clones and lacks some. Among roughly 210,000 clones listed, around 86% were seen once. The material sequenced was PBMCs or T cells enriched from blood (not recorded which). The receptors come from a man between 25 and 39 years old in a cohort exposed to, infected with or recovered from COVID-19 (not recorded which).

Here the CDR3 reads CASSINRDRDEKLFF. The CDR3 DNA reads as TGTGCCAGTAGTATCAACCGGGACAGGGACGAAAAACTGTTTTTT. V gene TRBV19 combines with J gene TRBJ1-4; 9 bases agree with TRBD1. This CDR3 region has 15 residues. The germline gives CDR1 LNHDA, CDR2 SQIVND (reference sequence). Trimming at V came to 3 bases and at J to 8 bases, leaving 7 bases not matched to a gene.

The genes are TRBV7-2 and TRBJ2-3; no clear D gene. Germline-derived CDR1 and CDR2 are SGHTA and FQGNSA. The CDR3 extends over 13 amino acids. Trimming left V 5 bases short and J 1 base short, with 7 bases between. The CDR3 sequence: CASSHPGTDTQYF. The CDR3 nucleotides are TGTGCCAGCAGCCACCCGGGCACAGATACGCAGTATTTT.